These 24 T cell receptor beta chains were sequenced from one sample in a study of T cells after yellow fever vaccination. Using its own MiXCR run on the 5' RACE reads, TCRdb lists one record per CDR3 protein. This sample has a few hundred thousand distinct CDR3 sequences, with more than 9% found just once. The material sequenced was PBMCs, taken on the day of the first yellow fever vaccination. The receptor source for this set is a man in his late teens or twenties who received the YFV17D yellow fever vaccine.

There are a few counts of this clonotype. This chain connects TRBV5-1 to TRBJ2-1; 7 bases match TRBD1. In germline, CDR1 is SGHRS, CDR2 YFSETQ. There are 17 residues in the CDR3. V lost 0 bases and J lost 2; bases outside the gene matches: 8. The CDR3 protein is CASSLEPTGQTYNEQFF. In DNA, the CDR3 is TGCGCCAGCAGCTTGGAACCCACGGGACAGACCTACAATGAGCAGTTCTTC. Complete variable domain (other parts from reference TRBV5-1 and TRBJ2-1): KAGVTQTPRYLIKTRGQQVTLSCSPISGHRSVSWYQQTPGQGLQFLFEYFSETQRNKGNFPGRFSGRQFSNSRSEMNVSTLELGDSALYLCASSLEPTGQTYNEQFFGPGTRLTVL.

A few counts support this clonotype. This sequence joins TRBV7-2 and TRBJ1-5, with D perhaps matching TRBD1 (6 bases). The CDR3 spans 16 residues. Germline V CDR1 and CDR2: SGHTA, FQGNSA. With 1 base removed from V and 0 bases from J, the gap between germline ends came to 10 bases. The CDR3 region is CASSLVGGSSNQPQHF. The CDR3 DNA follows: TGTGCCAGCAGCTTAGTTGGGGGCTCTAGCAATCAGCCCCAGCATTTT.

The CDR3 region is CASSLVRLDQETQYF. CDR3 coding DNA: TGTGCCAGCAGCTTAGTGAGGTTGGACCAAGAGACCCAGTACTTC. The chain recombines TRBV7-9 with TRBJ2-5; D gene uncertain. V was shortened by 1 base and J by 0 bases, with 9 bases between the two germline ends. Germline CDR1 and CDR2: SEHNR and FQNEAQ (reference sequence). The CDR3 spans 15 residues. Full variable domain (outside the CDR3, taken from reference TRBV7-9 and TRBJ2-5): DTGVSQNPRHKITKRGQNVTFRCDPISEHNRLYWYRQTLGQGPEFLTYFQNEAQLEKSRLLSDRFSAERPKGSFSTLEIQRTEQGDSAMYLCASSLVRLDQETQYFGPGTRLLVL.

The genes are TRBV10-3 and TRBJ1-4, with 7 positions matching TRBD1. The germline V gene has CDR1 ENHRY and CDR2 SYGVKD. The CDR3 is made up of 13 amino acids. V lost 11 bases, J lost 7 bases, and 10 bases stayed unmatched. CDR3 in DNA: TGTGCCGCCAAACAGGGGCGCGGTGAAAAACTGTTTTTT. Protein product: CAAKQGRGEKLFF.

This rearrangement joins TRBV18 to TRBJ2-5, with TRBD1 matching 9 bases. Germline lookup yields CDR1 KGHSH and CDR2 LQKENI. With 4 bases clipped from V and 1 base from J, the junction kept 7 bases outside the gene matches. The CDR3 has 16 residues. The CDR3 DNA reads TGTGCCAGCTCACACGGCGGGGACAGGGCCCAAGAGACCCAGTACTTC. Amino acids: CASSHGGDRAQETQYF.

The chain joins TRBV6-5 to TRBJ2-6; D is unresolved. The CDR3 spans 15 residues. The V and J ends lost 6 bases and 0 bases respectively, with 9 bases between them. The V gene's germline CDR1 is MNHEY and CDR2 SVGAGI. The CDR3 DNA reads TGTGCCAGCAGCTACGCAGACTCTGGGGCCAACGTCCTGACTTTC. This gives the protein CASSYADSGANVLTF.

The genes are TRBV12-3 or TRBV12-4 and TRBJ2-2, with D tentatively TRBD2 (6 bases). Deletions cut 4 bases from V and 6 bases from J, with 9 bases between. The CDR3 totals 13 residues. This chain's CDR3 is CASSWGGSGELFF. The CDR3 nucleotides are TGTGCCAGCAGTTGGGGAGGATCCGGGGAGCTGTTTTTT.

This clonotype was seen more than once but under ten times. This CDR3 is CSARPPGRTIYF. In DNA form, the CDR3 reads TGCAGTGCTAGACCACCCGGGCGCACCATATATTTT. J is TRBJ1-3 and V is TRBV20-1, with unresolved D. The V gene lost 2 bases and the J gene lost 9 bases, with 11 bases spanning the gap. The length of the CDR3 is 12 residues. Looked up from germline, CDR1 is DFQATT and CDR2 is SNEGSKA (reference sequence).

In its sample, this clonotype was seen a few times. The junction departs from germline at one end; a sequencing error may be responsible. The chain employs TRBV20-1 and TRBJ2-3; TRBD1 or TRBD2 may be the D gene (6 bases each). The germline V gene encodes CDR1 DFQATT and CDR2 SNEGSKA (reference sequence). This CDR3 has 14 amino acids. CDR3 sequence: CSAIWDGGTDTQYF. CDR3 coding DNA: TGCAGTGCAATCTGGGACGGGGGCACGGATACGCAGTATTTT.

The chain is built from TRBV7-6 and TRBJ2-1, with D unclear. CDR3 length: 15 residues. V shed 2 bases and J shed 6 bases, with 14 bases lying between them. Germline assignment: CDR1 SGHVS and CDR2 FNYEAQ. The CDR3 here is CASSLRVGLSNEQFF. CDR3 coding DNA: TGTGCCAGCAGCTTACGGGTGGGCCTCTCCAATGAGCAGTTCTTC.

This clonotype was detected a few times. This chain connects TRBV10-3 to TRBJ1-1, with a possible D match to TRBD1 (6 bases). Between the trimmed V and J ends, which lost 10 bases and 5 bases, there was a span of 14 bases. The germline V gene has CDR1 ENHRY and CDR2 SYGVKD. This CDR3 comprises 12 residues. In DNA form, the CDR3 reads TGTGCCACGGGATTAGGGGGAACTGAAGCTTTCTTT. Protein sequence: CATGLGGTEAFF.

The sample holds many counts of this clonotype. The chain recombines TRBV20-1 with TRBJ1-1; D ambiguous. The V end was cut by 6 bases, the J end by 3 bases, with 11 bases between. Germline V CDR1 and CDR2: DFQATT, SNEGSKA (reference sequence). The CDR3 extends over 12 amino acids. The CDR3 sequence is CSAGNVDTEAFF. The CDR3 nucleotides read TGCAGTGCCGGTAACGTAGACACTGAAGCTTTCTTT.

This clonotype was detected a few times. The V call is TRBV7-2, the J call TRBJ1-1; 7 bases are shared with TRBD1. The J segment lost 7 bases and the V segment lost 8 bases, leaving 10 bases of the junction unmatched. Germline V lookup: CDR1 SGHTA, CDR2 FQGNSA. CDR3 length: 13 residues. Written as DNA, the CDR3 is TGTGCCAGCGGGGAGACAGGGACTCTTGAAGCTTTCTTT. Its translation is CASGETGTLEAFF.

The rearrangement joins TRBV6-2 or TRBV6-3 to TRBJ1-1, with 7 bases that match TRBD1. CDR1 and CDR2 from the germline V gene are MNHEY and SVGEGT. Trimming took 2 bases from V and 3 from J; bases not matched to a gene: 6. The CDR3 is 15 amino acids. The CDR3 is CASSYPTGWDTEAFF. Here the CDR3 DNA reads TGTGCCAGCAGTTACCCGACAGGGTGGGACACTGAAGCTTTCTTT.

The rearrangement joins TRBV20-1 to TRBJ2-3; 11 nucleotides align to TRBD1. Germline V gene sequence: CDR1 DFQATT, CDR2 SNEGSKA (reference sequence). The CDR3 length is 15 residues. J gave up 5 bases and V 3 bases, and 7 bases lay outside the gene matches. The DNA for the CDR3 is TGCAGTGCTAGGGTCCGGGACAGGGGGGGAGATACGCAGTATTTT. Protein: CSARVRDRGGDTQYF.

This clonotype has only a few counts. This CDR3 is CASSSEPGTYEQYF. The CDR3 nucleotides read TGTGCCAGCAGTTCGGAGCCAGGAACCTACGAGCAGTACTTC. The chain uses TRBV12-3 or TRBV12-4 and TRBJ2-7, with no clear D. V lost 4 bases and J lost 2, with 12 bases in between. CDR3 length equals 14 residues.

This clonotype was detected only a few times. The rearrangement links TRBV3-1 to TRBJ1-4, with 7 bases lining up with TRBD1. Germline CDR1 is LGHDT and CDR2 is YNNKEL (reference sequence). The V gene end was trimmed by 1 base and the J gene end by 8 bases; junction bases not matched to a gene: 4. The CDR3 covers 14 residues. In nucleotides, the CDR3 is TGTGCCAGCAGCCAAGTTACAGGGGAGGAAAAACTGTTTTTT. Its protein product is CASSQVTGEEKLFF.

The chain couples TRBV6-5 to TRBJ1-6, with D unresolved. In germline, CDR1 is MNHEY, CDR2 SVGAGI. Between the trimmed V and J ends, which lost 0 bases and 9 bases, there was a span of 6 bases. This CDR3 spans 13 amino acids. This CDR3 is CASSYSSSSPLHF. CDR3 nucleotide sequence: TGTGCCAGCAGTTACTCTTCCAGTTCACCCCTCCACTTT.

V gene TRBV10-3 combines with J gene TRBJ2-5, with 15 bases lining up with TRBD2. After removal of 3 bases from V and 5 bases from J, the junction contained 7 bases not matched to a gene. The length of the CDR3 is 17 residues. Per germline, CDR1 ENHRY and CDR2 SYGVKD. The CDR3 nucleotides are TGTGCCATCAGTGATGGGACTAGCGGGGGGCCACCGGAGACCCAGTACTTC. It specifies CAISDGTSGGPPETQYF.

This rearrangement joins TRBV7-3 to TRBJ1-3; D ambiguous. V dropped 1 base and J dropped 2 bases, with 9 bases sitting between them. In germline, CDR1 is SGHTA, CDR2 FQGTGA. CDR3 size: 15 residues. CDR3 sequence reads: CASSLSSGPGNTIYF. The CDR3 nucleotides read TGTGCCAGCAGCTTAAGCAGCGGCCCTGGAAACACCATATATTTT.

This clonotype was counted ten times or more. The chain employs TRBV5-1 and TRBJ2-2; 14 bases match TRBD2. Germline V gene lookup returns CDR1 SGHRS and CDR2 YFSETQ. The V gene end was trimmed by 4 bases and the J gene end by 4 bases; junction bases not matched to a gene: 6. This CDR3 contains 17 residues. CDR3 amino acids: CASSTGLAGGVTGELFF. The CDR3 region has the DNA TGCGCCAGCAGCACCGGACTAGCGGGGGGCGTCACCGGGGAGCTGTTTTTT.

This clonotype was picked up a small number of times. CDR3 nucleotide sequence: TGTGCCAGCAGCGCCGGCGGAACGAACACTGAAGCTTTCTTT. Translated: CASSAGGTNTEAFF. The chain carries TRBV3-1 and TRBJ1-1; no definite D call. Trimming cost V 5 bases and J 1 base, with 11 bases left between them. There are 14 residues in the CDR3. Per germline, CDR1 LGHDT and CDR2 YNNKEL (reference sequence).

This clonotype was seen only a few times. V usage is TRBV11-2 and J usage is TRBJ2-7, with TRBD1 identical over 10 bases. Germline trimming cut 4 bases from V and 4 bases from J; bases unmatched to any gene: 4. Germline CDR1 SGHAT, CDR2 FQNNGV. The CDR3 runs 14 residues. Here the CDR3 reads CASSWGTGDYEQYV. In DNA form, the CDR3 reads TGTGCCAGCAGCTGGGGGACAGGGGATTACGAGCAGTACGTC.

V is TRBV7-3 and J is TRBJ2-5; D possibly corresponds to TRBD2 (6 bases). Per germline, CDR1 SGHTA and CDR2 FQGTGA. Trimming removed 5 bases at V and 1 base at J, with 8 bases between. The CDR3 length is 13 residues. CDR3 region: CASSVSGQETQYF. CDR3 sequence (DNA): TGTGCCAGCAGCGTTAGCGGCCAAGAGACCCAGTACTTC.